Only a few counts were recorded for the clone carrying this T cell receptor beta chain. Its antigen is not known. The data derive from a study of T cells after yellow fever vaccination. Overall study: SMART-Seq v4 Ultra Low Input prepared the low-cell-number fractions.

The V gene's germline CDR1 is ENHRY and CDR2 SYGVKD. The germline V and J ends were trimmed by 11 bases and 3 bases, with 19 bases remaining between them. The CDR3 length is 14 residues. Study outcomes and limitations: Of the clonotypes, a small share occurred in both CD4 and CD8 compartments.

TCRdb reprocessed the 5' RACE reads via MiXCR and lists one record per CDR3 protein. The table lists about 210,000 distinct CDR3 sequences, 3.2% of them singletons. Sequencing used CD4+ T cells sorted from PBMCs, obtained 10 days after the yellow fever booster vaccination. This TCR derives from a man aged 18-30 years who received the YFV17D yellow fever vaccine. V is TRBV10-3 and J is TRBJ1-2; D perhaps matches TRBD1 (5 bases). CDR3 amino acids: CALRAGVEDYGYTF. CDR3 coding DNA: TGTGCCCTCCGGGCGGGGGTAGAGGACTATGGCTACACCTTC.